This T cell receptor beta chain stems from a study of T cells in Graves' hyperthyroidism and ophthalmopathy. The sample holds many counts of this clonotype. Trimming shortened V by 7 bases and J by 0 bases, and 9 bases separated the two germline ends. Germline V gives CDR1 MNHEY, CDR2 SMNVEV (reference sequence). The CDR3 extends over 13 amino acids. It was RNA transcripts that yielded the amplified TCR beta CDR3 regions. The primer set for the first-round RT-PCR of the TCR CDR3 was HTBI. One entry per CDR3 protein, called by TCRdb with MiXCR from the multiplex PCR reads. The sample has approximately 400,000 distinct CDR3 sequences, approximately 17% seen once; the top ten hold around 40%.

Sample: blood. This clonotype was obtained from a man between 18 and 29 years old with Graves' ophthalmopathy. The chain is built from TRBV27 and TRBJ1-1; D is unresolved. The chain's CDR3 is CASKSSLNTEAFF. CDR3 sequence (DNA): TGTGCCAGCAAGTCTTCATTGAACACTGAAGCTTTCTTT.